Sequencing of this T cell receptor beta chain was carried out in a study of T cell responses to AZD1222 COVID-19 vaccine. Notes on the study in general: Females outnumbered males among donors, who were mostly white British; clonal diversity was possibly underestimated. All repertoire sampling was performed exclusively after the peak T cell response. Of spike-specific TCRs, nearly half reportedly target regions left unmutated in variants. Baseline testing showed seropositivity in only five to seven AZD1222 recipients.

This clone occurred once. What it binds is not known. Clones were sequenced by immunoSEQ multiplex PCR, and TCRdb holds only the in-frame ones, with some missing. This repertoire shows approximately 56,000 clones, approximately 85% found once; its top ten account for roughly 16%. Germline CDR1 is MNHEY and CDR2 is SVGEGT. This CDR3 contains 16 residues. The V gene end was trimmed by 2 bases and the J gene end by 4 bases; junction bases not matched to a gene: 8. Sequencing was performed on peripheral blood, taken on day 0 of AZD1222 vaccination. The receptor was derived from an adult in good health. The chain combines TRBV6-2 or TRBV6-3 with TRBJ1-5; 7 bases fit TRBD1. The CDR3 DNA follows: TGTGCCAGCAGTTACAGAACAGGGGCCTTAAATCAGCCCCAGCATTTT. The encoded protein is CASSYRTGALNQPQHF.